A selection of T cell receptor beta chains follows, all from one sample in a study of T cell responses to AZD1222 COVID-19 vaccine. Libraries were prepared by immunoSEQ multiplex PCR; TCRdb keeps only in-frame clonotypes and omits some of them. The sample has roughly 86,000 clones; approximately 81% are singletons. The sample consisted of peripheral blood, taken 28 days after the second AZD1222 dose. These receptors were obtained from an adult who received the AZD1222 COVID-19 vaccine. Each CDR3 is given with its conserved first and last residue. D genes are given only for firm matches. Only some rows state a clone size, as once, few, many or a class for expanded clones.

v_call	clone_size	j_call	d_call	cdr3_nt	cdr3_aa
TRBV4-3	NA	TRBJ2-3	TRBD1	TGCGCCAGCAGCCAAGACCGGACAGGGGACTTCACAGATACGCAGTATTTT	CASSQDRTGDFTDTQYF
TRBV4-3	NA	TRBJ2-3	TRBD2	TGCGCCAGCAGCCAAGGGACAGCGGGAGTGGCAGATACGCAGTATTTT	CASSQGTAGVADTQYF
TRBV18	few	TRBJ2-3	NA	TGTGCCAGCTCACGCGGGAAAGATACGCAGTATTTT	CASSRGKDTQYF
TRBV15	NA	TRBJ2-7	NA	TGTGCCACCAGCCAGGGCAGCTCCTACGAGCAGTACTTC	CATSQGSSYEQYF
TRBV12-3/TRBV12-4	NA	TRBJ1-2	NA	TGTGCCAGCAGTACAGGACAGCCCTATGGCTACACCTTC	CASSTGQPYGYTF
TRBV7-2	NA	TRBJ1-1	NA	TGTGCCAGCAGCTTTAGTGGAGTAATGAACACTGAAGCTTTCTTT	CASSFSGVMNTEAFF
TRBV4-3	once	TRBJ1-4	NA	TGCGCCAGCAGCCAAGATTACCAGGGGCCTACAACTAATGAAAAACTGTTTTTT	CASSQDYQGPTTNEKLFF
TRBV28	NA	TRBJ2-7	NA	TGTGCCAGCAGTCCCGGACGGACCCGTCGTGAGCAGTACTTC	CASSPGRTRREQYF
TRBV7-9	NA	TRBJ1-4	NA	TGTGCCAGCAGGACAGAAGGAAATGAAAAACTGTTTTTT	CASRTEGNEKLFF
TRBV30	NA	TRBJ1-4	TRBD1	TGTGCCTGGAGTCGAGGACAGGGGGAAAATGAAAAACTGTTTTTT	CAWSRGQGENEKLFF
TRBV2	NA	TRBJ1-3	TRBD1	TGTGCCAGCAGTCGAGACAGGGGGCGAGACACCATATATTTT	CASSRDRGRDTIYF
TRBV10-3	NA	TRBJ1-1	NA	TGTGCCATCAGTCCTGACCCGAACACTGAAGCTTTCTTT	CAISPDPNTEAFF
TRBV7-3	once	TRBJ2-7	TRBD2	TGTGCCAGCAGCCCCGGGGGGACTCCTAGCTCCTACGAGCAGTACTTC	CASSPGGTPSSYEQYF
TRBV5-1	NA	TRBJ1-1	NA	TGCGCCAGCAGCTTGTTGGGATCCCAGAACACTGAAGCTTTCTTT	CASSLLGSQNTEAFF
TRBV7-2	NA	TRBJ2-7	NA	TGTGCCAGCAACCGGGACTCATACGAGCAGTACTTC	CASNRDSYEQYF
TRBV5-1	few	TRBJ2-5	NA	TGCGCCAGCAGCTTGGGAGTCCTCTACCAAGAGACCCAGTACTTC	CASSLGVLYQETQYF
TRBV15	once	TRBJ2-2	TRBD1	TGTGCCACCAGCGGTCAGGACAGGGGAGTAAGAACCGGGGAGCTGTTTTTT	CATSGQDRGVRTGELFF
TRBV6-5	NA	TRBJ1-6	NA	TGTGCCAGCACCTCAAGGGCAGCGCGGAATTCACCCCTCCACTTT	CASTSRAARNSPLHF
TRBV6-5	NA	TRBJ1-5	TRBD1	TGTGCCAGCAGCCCGCGGACAGGGGCAAATCAGCCCCAGCATTTT	CASSPRTGANQPQHF
TRBV7-3	NA	TRBJ2-3	TRBD2	TGTGCCAGCAGTCGACTAGCGGGAGAACCAGATACGCAGTATTTT	CASSRLAGEPDTQYF
TRBV5-6	NA	TRBJ1-6	NA	TGTGCCAGCAAGGCCCTAGCCGAACCTAATTCACCCCTCCACTTT	CASKALAEPNSPLHF
TRBV10-3	NA	TRBJ1-6	NA	TGTGCCATCAGTGAGTCCCCGGGCTCGGGGTCACCCCTCCACTTT	CAISESPGSGSPLHF
TRBV2	NA	TRBJ1-1	NA	TGTGCCAGCAGTGAAGCGCGGGCACGGAACACTGAAGCTTTCTTT	CASSEARARNTEAFF
TRBV18	NA	TRBJ2-1	NA	TGTGCCAGCTCACCATACCCCCCGGGGAGTAGCTACAATGAGCAGTTCTTC	CASSPYPPGSSYNEQFF
TRBV5-4	NA	TRBJ2-3	TRBD2	TGTGCCAGCAGCTTGGGCGGGAGGATCGAAGATACGCAGTATTTT	CASSLGGRIEDTQYF
TRBV19	NA	TRBJ2-3	TRBD2	TGTGCCAGCAGTGGGGGGGGAGGCACAGATACGCAGTATTTT	CASSGGGGTDTQYF
TRBV19	NA	TRBJ2-2	NA	TGTGCCAGTAGTAGAGGCGTGTGGCAGGGTGATGTCTACACCGGGGAGCTGTTTTTT	CASSRGVWQGDVYTGELFF
TRBV28	NA	TRBJ2-1	NA	TGTGCCAGAATAAGCTCCTACAATGAGCAGTTCTTC	CARISSYNEQFF
TRBV27	NA	TRBJ2-7	NA	TGTGCCAGCAGCGCTTTAGGTTCCTACGAGCAGTACTTC	CASSALGSYEQYF
TRBV4-3	NA	TRBJ2-7	NA	TGCGCCAGCAGCCAAGAAACTCATGCGGGACCATCTCAGCAGTACTTC	CASSQETHAGPSQQYF
TRBV15	NA	TRBJ2-3	TRBD2	TGTGCCACCACTGCGCGGGGGAGCACAGATACGCAGTATTTT	CATTARGSTDTQYF
TRBV6-2/TRBV6-3	NA	TRBJ2-7	NA	TGTGCCAGCAGTTACAAAGGGTACGAGCAGTACTTC	CASSYKGYEQYF
TRBV19	NA	TRBJ2-6	NA	TGTGCCAGTAGTATTATGACAGCTCCCGCCTCTGGGGCCAACGTCCTGACTTTC	CASSIMTAPASGANVLTF
TRBV18	NA	TRBJ1-5	TRBD1	TGTGCCAGCTCTCCCGGGACAGAAAGCAATCAGCCCCAGCATTTT	CASSPGTESNQPQHF
TRBV24-1	NA	TRBJ1-6	NA	TGTGCCACCAGTGGGTGGGGGATCCCCTATAATTCACCCCTCCACTTT	CATSGWGIPYNSPLHF
TRBV19	NA	TRBJ2-7	NA	TGTGCCAGTAGTTCGCGGGGCTACGAGCAGTACTTC	CASSSRGYEQYF
TRBV28	once	TRBJ2-5	NA	TGTGCCAGCAGCTCGACGGAGTTACAAGAGACCCAGTACTTC	CASSSTELQETQYF
TRBV12-5	NA	TRBJ2-5	TRBD2	TGTGCTAGTGGCCCGGGACTAGCGGGAATAGGTCGAGAGACCCAGTACTTC	CASGPGLAGIGRETQYF